A selection of T cell receptor beta chains follows, all from one sample in a study of blood T cells in healthy people across ages. TCRdb passed the 5' RACE reads through MiXCR, listing each CDR3 protein once. The profile shows about 1,800,000 distinct CDR3 sequences, roughly 30% of them singletons. Sequenced input: blood. Every receptor here comes from a woman aged 25-40 years in good health. Each CDR3 is given without its conserved first and last residue.

TRBV18,ASSPRFGETQF
TRBV7-2,ASSVDRGPGELF
TRBV29-1,SVGQGAWTEAF
TRBV28,ASRVSKGGVYEQY
TRBV5-1,ASRYASASYNEQF
TRBV2,ASRRTMNYGYT
TRBV7-2,ASSSPSGSPRSYNEQF
TRBV6-6,ASTRDRRYEQY
TRBV11-2,ASSYNTGYGGNEQF
TRBV7-8,ASSLARQGANQPQH
TRBV12-5,ASGLEYADTQY
TRBV7-9,ASSRPIVGSGTGSTDTQY
TRBV6-2/TRBV6-3,ASQQAGVLYNEQF
TRBV15,ATSRTGGRETQY
TRBV20-1,SARLLAGEKLF
TRBV7-9,ASGAGRGSNQPQH
TRBV4-2,ASTRERSYNEQF
TRBV6-1,ASLRDRGNSPLH